Each of the 29 T cell receptor beta chains below was sequenced from the same sample in a study of Graves' ophthalmopathy and Graves' hyperthyroidism. RNA served as the template for amplifying TCR beta CDR3 regions. In the first round, RT-PCR was carried out with HTBI primers, and a multiplex PCR formed the second round. TCRdb reprocessed the multiplex PCR reads via MiXCR and lists one record per CDR3 protein. The sample consists of around 1.1 million distinct CDR3 sequences, around a third of them appearing once. Specimen: peripheral blood or thyroid tissue (not recorded which). Receptors originate from an adult man with Graves' hyperthyroidism.

The chain joins TRBV29-1 to TRBJ1-4; no firm D call. The CDR3 consists of 13 residues. Trimming cost V 5 bases and J 0 bases, with 7 bases left between them. Germline assignment: CDR1 SQVTM and CDR2 ANQGSEA. The CDR3 nucleotides read TGCAGCGTTAGGGCTGCAACTAATGAAAAACTGTTTTTT. Residues: CSVRAATNEKLFF.

The chain combines TRBV12-3 or TRBV12-4 with TRBJ2-2; D gene uncertain. V shed 5 bases and J shed 4 bases, with 14 bases lying between them. There are 15 residues in the CDR3. CDR3 residues: CASSEVDARTGELFF. The CDR3 DNA reads TGTGCCAGCAGTGAAGTTGACGCGCGCACCGGGGAGCTGTTTTTT.

This clonotype occurred once. V usage is TRBV10-3 and J usage is TRBJ1-5; no clear D. V was clipped by 10 bases and J by 2 bases, with 15 bases between them. The CDR3 runs to 14 residues. The germline V gene encodes CDR1 ENHRY and CDR2 SYGVKD. CDR3 bases: TGTGCCAGCATGTTTAGGGTAGGCAATCAGCCCCAGCATTTT. Encoded protein: CASMFRVGNQPQHF.

The V call is TRBV7-2, the J call TRBJ1-6, with a tentative D call TRBD1 (6 bases). CDR1 SGHTA and CDR2 FQGNSA come from the germline V gene. V dropped 3 bases and J dropped 9 bases, with 15 bases sitting between them. The CDR3 runs to 15 residues. The CDR3 DNA reads TGTGCCAGCAGCTTCGAGACAGGTGACAGTTCACCCCTCCACTTT. Translated, it gives CASSFETGDSSPLHF.

The chain combines TRBV29-1 with TRBJ1-1, with a possible D match to TRBD1 (5 bases). V was cut by 7 bases and J by 4 bases, with 16 bases left in between. CDR3 length: 13 amino acids. Per the germline V gene, CDR1 is SQVTM and CDR2 is ANQGSEA. The CDR3 protein is CSGTGGDFTEAFF. Here the CDR3 DNA reads TGCAGCGGCACGGGGGGGGACTTCACTGAAGCTTTCTTT.

This sequence joins TRBV14 and TRBJ1-2; 10 positions match TRBD1. The CDR3 is 14 residues long. Trimming cost V 3 bases and J 8 bases; bases outside gene matches: 6. Germline V CDR1 and CDR2: SGHDN, FVKESK. The CDR3 nucleotides are TGTGCCAGCAGCCAGGGACAGGGGCAAGTCGGCTACACCTTC. Residues: CASSQGQGQVGYTF.

This clonotype was recorded many times. The chain recombines TRBV6-6 with TRBJ1-1; no clear D. The CDR3 sequence is 12 residues long. Germline V gene data show CDR1 as MNHNY and CDR2 as SVGAGI (reference sequence). V was cut by 0 bases and J by 2 bases, with 1 base left in between. Here the CDR3 reads CASSYSNTEAFF. The CDR3 bases are TGTGCCAGCAGTTACTCTAACACTGAAGCTTTCTTT.

This clonotype came up a few times. The chain has TRBV5-1 and TRBJ2-5, with D possibly being TRBD1 (6 bases). Trimming removed 0 bases at V and 4 bases at J, with 10 bases between. The CDR3 runs to 14 residues. Germline values: CDR1 SGHRS, CDR2 YFSETQ. CDR3: CASSLDQGIETQYF. CDR3 coding DNA: TGCGCCAGCAGCTTGGATCAGGGGATAGAGACCCAGTACTTC.

This clonotype appeared a few times. The rearrangement joins TRBV4-3 to TRBJ2-7; 7 nucleotides line up with TRBD1. CDR3 length equals 18 residues. Looked up from germline, CDR1 is LGHNA and CDR2 is YSLEER. J gave up 5 bases and V 1 base, and 17 bases lay outside the gene matches. Written as DNA, the CDR3 is TGCGCCAGCAGCCAAGGCCCATCAGACAGGGTAGGCTTACACGAGCAGTACTTC. Encoded protein: CASSQGPSDRVGLHEQYF.

This clonotype has a count of ten or more. V usage is TRBV7-3 and J usage is TRBJ2-6, with TRBD1 identical over 9 bases. This CDR3 has 15 residues. From germline, CDR1 is SGHTA and CDR2 FQGTGA. The V and J ends lost 6 bases and 2 bases, in that order; junction bases with no gene match: 2. The CDR3 region has the DNA TGTGCCAGCAGGCGGACAGGGGCTGGGGCCAACGTCCTGACTTTC. Residues: CASRRTGAGANVLTF. Together with reference TRBV7-3 and TRBJ2-6, the CDR3 gives the full variable domain: GAGVSQTPSNKVTEKGKYVELRCDPISGHTALYWYRQSLGQGPEFLIYFQGTGAADDSGLPNDRFFAVRPEGSVSTLKIQRTERGDSAVYLCASRRTGAGANVLTFGAGSRLTVL.

V usage is TRBV20-1 and J usage is TRBJ2-5; TRBD1 matches at 7 bases. This CDR3 has 14 amino acids. After removal of 1 base from V and 2 bases from J, the junction contained 4 bases not matched to a gene. The germline gives CDR1 DFQATT, CDR2 SNEGSKA (reference sequence). CDR3 sequence (DNA): TGCAGTGCTAGAGTTAGGGGGCATCAAGAGACCCAGTACTTC. Translation gives CSARVRGHQETQYF.

The V call is TRBV15, the J call TRBJ2-7, with 7 positions matching TRBD1. The junction had 8 bases not matched to a gene; V was cut back by 3 bases and J by 6 bases. Germline loops: CDR1 LNHNV, CDR2 YYDKDF (reference sequence). The CDR3 spans 14 residues. The CDR3 DNA reads as TGTGCCACCAGCAGCCAAATGACAGGGACCGAGCAGTACTTC. This gives the protein CATSSQMTGTEQYF.

CDR3 nucleotides: TGTGCCATCATGGCAGGGGAAGAGACCCAGTACTTC. Residues: CAIMAGEETQYF. The rearrangement joins TRBV10-3 to TRBJ2-5, with D perhaps TRBD1 (6 bases). The CDR3 contains 12 residues. V was trimmed by 7 bases and J by 3 bases, leaving 9 bases between them. Germline-derived CDR1 and CDR2 are ENHRY and SYGVKD.

This clonotype was observed at least ten times. This chain connects TRBV29-1 to TRBJ1-4, with D hard to call. The CDR3 contains 13 residues. Germline V gene lookup returns CDR1 SQVTM and CDR2 ANQGSEA. Trimming pared 8 bases from V and 7 bases from J, leaving 17 bases between. The chain's CDR3 is CSTCPDQGEKLFF. The CDR3 DNA is TGCAGCACTTGCCCCGACCAAGGTGAAAAACTGTTTTTT.

This rearrangement joins TRBV2 to TRBJ1-4; D call uncertain. The CDR3 totals 14 residues. Germline V CDR1 and CDR2: SNHLY, FYNNEI. The V end was cut by 8 bases, the J end by 0 bases, with 10 bases between. CDR3 DNA: TGTGCCAGCCGCCGGGTCTCAACTAATGAAAAACTGTTTTTT. Translated: CASRRVSTNEKLFF.

The rearrangement uses TRBV20-1 and TRBJ1-1; unclear D gene. Trimming pared 5 bases from V and 1 base from J, leaving 11 bases between. In germline, CDR1 is DFQATT, CDR2 SNEGSKA (reference sequence). The length of the CDR3 is 13 residues. The CDR3 DNA is TGCAGTGCTCCCCAACACCGGAACACTGAAGCTTTCTTT. Its protein is CSAPQHRNTEAFF.

This clonotype has more than one count but fewer than ten. The rearrangement links TRBV12-3 or TRBV12-4 to TRBJ2-2; D may be TRBD1 or TRBD2 (5 bases each). V was trimmed by 5 bases and J by 8 bases, leaving 21 bases between them. This CDR3 is 16 amino acids long. The CDR3 coding sequence is TGTGCCAGCAGTCGTGGACTGGGGACGCAATGGGGGGAGCTGTTTTTT. Protein: CASSRGLGTQWGELFF.

The table lists this clonotype with many counts. The chain links TRBV20-1 to TRBJ1-1, with 7 positions matching TRBD1. This CDR3 spans 13 amino acids. Per germline, CDR1 DFQATT and CDR2 SNEGSKA (reference sequence). V gave up 6 bases and J gave up 5 bases; unmatched junction bases: 9. CDR3 protein: CSASGQNRTEAFF. Here the CDR3 DNA reads TGCAGTGCCTCGGGACAGAACAGGACTGAAGCTTTCTTT.

This clonotype was recorded many times. The V gene is TRBV11-2, the J gene TRBJ1-4; 9 positions agree with TRBD1. The CDR3 spans 15 residues. V trimming: 5 bases; J trimming: 7 bases; junction bases outside the gene matches: 8. Germline V gene sequence: CDR1 SGHAT, CDR2 FQNNGV. Here the CDR3 reads CASSAGQGWGEKLFF. CDR3 coding DNA: TGTGCCAGCAGCGCGGGACAGGGTTGGGGTGAAAAACTGTTTTTT.

This clonotype was seen a handful of times. Written as DNA, the CDR3 is TGTGCCAGCAGCTTGCGCCACACGGGCCTACGTGTCGAGCAGTACTTC. It encodes CASSLRHTGLRVEQYF. The chain couples TRBV5-5 to TRBJ2-7; D is unresolved. V lost 1 base and J 6 bases, leaving 20 bases between the germline ends. Germline values: CDR1 SGHKS, CDR2 YYEKEE (reference sequence). CDR3 size: 16 residues. Full variable domain (missing parts from reference TRBV5-5 and TRBJ2-7): DAGVTQSPTHLIKTRGQQVTLRCSPISGHKSVSWYQQVLGQGPQFIFQYYEKEERGRGNFPDRFSARQFPNYSSELNVNALLLGDSALYLCASSLRHTGLRVEQYFGPGTRLTVT.

This clonotype was picked up one time. V usage is TRBV18 and J usage is TRBJ1-3, with no clear D. CDR1 is KGHSH and CDR2 is LQKENI in the germline V gene. The CDR3 loop spans 15 amino acids. The germline V and J ends were trimmed by 0 bases and 2 bases, with 8 bases remaining between them. CDR3 loop: CASSPPSGAGNTIYF. In DNA form, the CDR3 reads TGTGCCAGCTCACCACCGTCGGGCGCTGGAAACACCATATATTTT.

This chain's CDR3 is CASSVTPGYGETQHF. The CDR3 DNA reads as TGTGCCAGCAGCGTGACCCCAGGCTACGGGGAGACCCAGCATTTT. The chain recombines TRBV9 with TRBJ1-5; D gene uncertain. Trimming pared 2 bases from V and 11 bases from J, leaving 20 bases between. The CDR3 sequence is 15 residues long. The germline gives CDR1 SGDLS, CDR2 YYNGEE.

This clonotype turned up a few times. Its ends do not fully match the called genes, so a read error is possible. CDR3 nucleotide sequence: TGTGCCAGCAGTTACATAGCGGGAGGGCCCGGGGAGCTGTTTTTT. Its translation: CASSYIAGGPGELFF. V gene TRBV10-3 combines with J gene TRBJ2-2; TRBD2 matches at 11 bases. The CDR3 extends over 15 amino acids. The germline V gene has CDR1 ENHRY and CDR2 SYGVKD.

This clonotype came up many times. Here the CDR3 DNA reads TGTGCCAGCAAGGGAAACGCTGAAGCTTTCTTT. Translation gives CASKGNAEAFF. The chain links TRBV25-1 to TRBJ1-1; D is undetermined. This CDR3 region has 11 residues. Trimming cost V 7 bases and J 6 bases, with 9 bases left between them. Germline V lookup: CDR1 MGHDK, CDR2 SYGVNS.

There are a few counts of this clonotype. As DNA, the CDR3 is TGTGCCAGCAGCTATACGCAGGGGGCGAGGGAGCAGTACTTC. Protein sequence: CASSYTQGAREQYF. V gene TRBV6-5 combines with J gene TRBJ2-7; TRBD1 aligns across 8 bases. CDR3 length equals 14 residues. The germline V gene has CDR1 MNHEY and CDR2 SVGAGI. V lost 6 bases and J lost 7; bases outside the gene matches: 11.

This sequence joins TRBV6-1 and TRBJ1-5; unclear D gene. Germline CDR1 and CDR2: MNHNS and SASEGT. The CDR3 is 15 residues long. V was cut by 2 bases and J by 6 bases, with 14 bases left in between. The CDR3 bases are TGTGCCAGCAGTGAACAGGTTGGGTTAGGTCAGCCCCAGCATTTT. It yields the protein CASSEQVGLGQPQHF.

This clonotype was seen only a few times. The chain links TRBV5-1 to TRBJ2-2; no clear D. Germline lookup yields CDR1 SGHRS and CDR2 YFSETQ. Trimming took 0 bases from V and 4 from J, leaving 10 bases between them. This CDR3 contains 15 residues. The CDR3 nucleotides are TGCGCCAGCAGCTTGGCCCGTCTATCCACCGGGGAGCTGTTTTTT. Translated: CASSLARLSTGELFF.

This clonotype was seen only once. The chain couples TRBV7-8 to TRBJ1-5, with TRBD2 matching 8 bases. Judging by the DNA end, TRBJ2-3 fits better; the J call may be wrong. Germline-derived CDR1 and CDR2 are SGHVS and FQNEAQ. CDR3 length equals 15 residues. In DNA, the CDR3 is TGTGCCAGCAGCTTAATCCGGGAGGGCGTTGATCCCCAGTATTTT. Protein sequence: CASSLIREGVDPQYF.

This clonotype was seen ten or more times. The genes are TRBV6-5 and TRBJ2-2, with 8 bases identical to TRBD1. From germline, CDR1 is MNHEY and CDR2 SVGAGI. With 3 bases clipped from V and 9 bases from J, the junction kept 3 bases outside the gene matches. The CDR3 length is 13 residues. The DNA for the CDR3 is TGTGCCAGCAGTTATCCAGGGGGCTGGGAGCTGTTTTTT. The encoded protein is CASSYPGGWELFF.